Sequencing of this TCR beta chain was carried out in a study of OX40 agonist ivuxolimab in advanced cancers. Study context: Dose-escalation subjects each had hepatocellular carcinoma, melanoma, renal cell or head and neck cancer. A mean age of approximately 64 years, range about 20 to 85, was recorded, and approximately 80% were male.

Peripheral blood came from all dose cohorts at three timepoints. Study-level findings and limits: People who partly responded at 0.1-3.0 mg/kg had some of the least clonal expansion seen.

The repertoire was sequenced with immunoSEQ multiplex PCR; TCRdb's copy has only in-frame clones and lacks some. The sample lists approximately 23,000 clones, about two thirds occurring once. To note about this clone: Its target is unknown.

This TCR came from an adult with an advanced solid tumor such as melanoma, head and neck, liver or kidney cancer. Sequenced material: CD4+ or CD8+ T cells sorted from blood, taken in a trial of the OX40 agonist ivuxolimab.

The CDR3 region is CASSHEIAGGETQYF. DNA of the CDR3: TGCGCCAGCAGCCACGAAATAGCGGGTGGGGAGACCCAGTACTTC. This chain links TRBV4-3 with TRBJ2-5; 7 positions agree with TRBD2. Germline CDR1 is LGHNA and CDR2 is YSLEER. The V segment lost 3 bases and the J segment 5 bases; nucleotides outside the gene matches: 9. The CDR3 has 15 residues.